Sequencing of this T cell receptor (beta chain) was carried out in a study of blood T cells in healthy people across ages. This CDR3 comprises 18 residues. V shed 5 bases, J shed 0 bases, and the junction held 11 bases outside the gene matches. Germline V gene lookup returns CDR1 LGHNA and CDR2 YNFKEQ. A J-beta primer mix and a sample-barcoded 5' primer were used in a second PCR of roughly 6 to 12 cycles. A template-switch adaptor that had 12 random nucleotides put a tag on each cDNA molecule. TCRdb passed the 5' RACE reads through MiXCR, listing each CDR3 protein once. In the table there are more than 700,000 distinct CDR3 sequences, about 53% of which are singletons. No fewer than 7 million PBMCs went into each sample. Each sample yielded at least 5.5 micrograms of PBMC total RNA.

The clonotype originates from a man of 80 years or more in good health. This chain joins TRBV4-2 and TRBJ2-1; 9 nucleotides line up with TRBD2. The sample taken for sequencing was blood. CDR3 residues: CASSNRPSGVVSYNEQFF. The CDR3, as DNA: TGTGCCAGCAGCAACAGACCTAGCGGGGTGGTCTCCTACAATGAGCAGTTCTTC.